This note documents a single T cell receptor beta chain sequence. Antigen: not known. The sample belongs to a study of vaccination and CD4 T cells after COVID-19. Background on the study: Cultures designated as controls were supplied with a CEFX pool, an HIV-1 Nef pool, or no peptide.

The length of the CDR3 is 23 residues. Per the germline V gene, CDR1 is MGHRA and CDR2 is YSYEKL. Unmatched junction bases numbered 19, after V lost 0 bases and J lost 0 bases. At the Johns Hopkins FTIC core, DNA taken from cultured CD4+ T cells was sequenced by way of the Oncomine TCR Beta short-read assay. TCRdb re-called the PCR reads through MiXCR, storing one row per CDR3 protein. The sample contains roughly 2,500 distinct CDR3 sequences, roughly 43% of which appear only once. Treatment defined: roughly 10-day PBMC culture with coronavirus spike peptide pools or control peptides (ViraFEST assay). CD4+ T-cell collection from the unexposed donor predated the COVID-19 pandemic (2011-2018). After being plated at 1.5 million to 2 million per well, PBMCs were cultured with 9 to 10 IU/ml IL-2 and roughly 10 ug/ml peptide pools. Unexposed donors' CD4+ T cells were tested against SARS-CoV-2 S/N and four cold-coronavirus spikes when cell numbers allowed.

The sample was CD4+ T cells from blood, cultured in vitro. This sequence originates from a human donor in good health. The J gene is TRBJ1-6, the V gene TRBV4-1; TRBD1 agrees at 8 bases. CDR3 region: CASSQDPHRTGPLVSSYNSPLHF. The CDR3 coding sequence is TGCGCCAGCAGCCAAGATCCGCATAGGACAGGGCCCTTAGTTAGCTCCTATAATTCACCCCTCCACTTT.